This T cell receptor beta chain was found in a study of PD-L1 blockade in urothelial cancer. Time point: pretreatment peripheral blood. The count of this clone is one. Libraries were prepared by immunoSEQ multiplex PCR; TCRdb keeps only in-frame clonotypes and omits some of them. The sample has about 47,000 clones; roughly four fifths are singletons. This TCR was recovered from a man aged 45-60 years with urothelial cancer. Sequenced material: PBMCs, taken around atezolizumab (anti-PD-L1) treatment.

The CDR3 is CASSYAGTGELFF. CDR3 coding DNA: TGTGCCAGCAGCTACGCAGGAACCGGGGAGCTGTTTTTT. This chain joins TRBV11-1 and TRBJ2-2, with unresolved D. Germline values: CDR1 SGHAT, CDR2 FQDESV (reference sequence). The CDR3 has 13 amino acids. The germline V and J ends were trimmed by 4 bases and 5 bases, with 8 bases remaining between them.